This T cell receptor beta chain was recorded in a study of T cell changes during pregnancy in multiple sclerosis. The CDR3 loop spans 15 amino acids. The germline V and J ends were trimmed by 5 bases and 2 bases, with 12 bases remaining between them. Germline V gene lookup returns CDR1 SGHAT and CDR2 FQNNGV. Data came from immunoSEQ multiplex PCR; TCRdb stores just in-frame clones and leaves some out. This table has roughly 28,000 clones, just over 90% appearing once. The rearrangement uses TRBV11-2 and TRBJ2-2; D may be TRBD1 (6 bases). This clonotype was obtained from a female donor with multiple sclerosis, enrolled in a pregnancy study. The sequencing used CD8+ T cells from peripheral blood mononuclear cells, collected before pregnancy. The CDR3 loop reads CASSLGAINTGELFF. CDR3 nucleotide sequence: TGTGCCAGCAGCCTGGGGGCAATTAACACCGGGGAGCTGTTTTTT.